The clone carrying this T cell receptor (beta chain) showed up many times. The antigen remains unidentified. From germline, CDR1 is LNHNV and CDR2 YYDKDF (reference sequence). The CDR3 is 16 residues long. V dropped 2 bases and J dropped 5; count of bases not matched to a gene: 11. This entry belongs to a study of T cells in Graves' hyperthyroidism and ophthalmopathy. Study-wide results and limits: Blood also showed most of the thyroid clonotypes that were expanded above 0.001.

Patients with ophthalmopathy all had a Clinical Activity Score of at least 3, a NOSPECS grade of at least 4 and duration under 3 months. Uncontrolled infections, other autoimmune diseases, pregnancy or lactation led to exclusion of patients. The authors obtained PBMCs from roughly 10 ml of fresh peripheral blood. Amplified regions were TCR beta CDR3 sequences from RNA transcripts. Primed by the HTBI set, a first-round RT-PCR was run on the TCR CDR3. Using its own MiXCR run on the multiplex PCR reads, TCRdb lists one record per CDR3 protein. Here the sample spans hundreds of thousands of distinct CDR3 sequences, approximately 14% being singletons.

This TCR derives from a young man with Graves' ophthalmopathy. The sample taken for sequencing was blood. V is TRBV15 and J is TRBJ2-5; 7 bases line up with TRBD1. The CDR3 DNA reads TGTGCCACCAGCAGAAACCAACAGGGGAGTAGGGAGACCCAGTACTTC. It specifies CATSRNQQGSRETQYF.